One sample yielded the 12 T cell receptor beta chains listed below, sequenced in a study of regulatory T cells in long-lasting Graves disease. In building TCR beta libraries, iRepertoire HTBI primers were used together with Arm-PCR of CDR3 regions. Using its own MiXCR run on the multiplex PCR reads, TCRdb lists one record per CDR3 protein. The sample includes about 460,000 distinct CDR3 sequences, approximately 23% of them seen just once. Time point here: persistent/refractory GD, antithyroid drugs over 5 years with positive TRAb. Following extraction of RNA from PBMCs, that RNA was used to make the TCR library. The sample in question was peripheral blood mononuclear cells (PBMCs), obtained when the disease was refractory, from a patient treated with antithyroid drugs. The receptors come from a female donor with Graves disease.

The CDR3 loop reads CASSSRDTRGEPEAFF. For the CDR3, the DNA is TGTGCCAGCAGCTCCAGGGACACCCGAGGGGAGCCAGAAGCTTTCTTT. J is TRBJ1-1 and V is TRBV13; tentative D call: TRBD1 (6 bases). The CDR3 totals 16 residues. Between the trimmed V and J ends, which lost 4 bases and 8 bases, there was a span of 23 bases. Germline V gene data show CDR1 as PRHDT and CDR2 as FYEKMQ (reference sequence).

This clonotype was counted only a few times. The J gene is TRBJ2-5, the V gene TRBV7-6, with D perhaps being TRBD1 or TRBD2 (5 bases each). V shed 0 bases and J shed 0 bases, with 8 bases lying between them. The CDR3 length is 15 residues. CDR1 and CDR2 from the germline V gene are SGHVS and FNYEAQ. CDR3 loop: CASSLAGTDQETQYF. For the CDR3, the DNA is TGTGCCAGCAGCTTAGCGGGGACGGACCAAGAGACCCAGTACTTC.

This sequence joins TRBV10-2 and TRBJ2-2; D gene uncertain. V was shortened by 9 bases and J by 1 base, with 9 bases between the two germline ends. CDR1 and CDR2 from the germline V gene are WSHSY and SAAADI. The CDR3 has 13 amino acids. The CDR3 DNA follows: TGCGCCAGTATTTCAGGGAACACCGGGGAGCTGTTTTTT. This gives the protein CASISGNTGELFF.

This clonotype was detected many times. The CDR3 sequence: CSVASQGYGYTF. The CDR3, as DNA: TGCAGCGTTGCATCACAGGGGTATGGCTACACCTTC. This chain joins TRBV29-1 and TRBJ1-2; 7 bases fit TRBD1. Germline V CDR1 and CDR2: SQVTM, ANQGSEA. The junction had 4 bases not matched to a gene; V was cut back by 4 bases and J by 5 bases. The CDR3 length is 12 residues.

This clonotype occurred a few times. The rearrangement uses TRBV6-1 and TRBJ2-2, with D hard to call. Germline V gives CDR1 MNHNS, CDR2 SASEGT. This CDR3 has 14 residues. V lost 5 bases, J lost 5 bases, and 12 bases lay in between. The CDR3 sequence is CASSTPSMTGELFF. In nucleotides, the CDR3 is TGTGCCAGCAGTACTCCCTCTATGACCGGGGAGCTGTTTTTT.

This clonotype was detected many times. The V and J genes are TRBV7-8 and TRBJ1-4, with unresolved D. V lost 4 bases and J 7 bases, leaving 16 bases between the germline ends. CDR1 and CDR2 from the germline V gene are SGHVS and FQNEAQ. This CDR3 region has 15 residues. Here the CDR3 reads CASSSHPTTSEKLFF. In nucleotides, the CDR3 is TGTGCCAGCAGCTCCCACCCTACCACAAGTGAAAAACTGTTTTTT.

This clonotype was seen a handful of times. The rearrangement uses TRBV4-1 and TRBJ1-2, with a possible D match to TRBD1 (5 bases). The CDR3 totals 14 residues. Germline V gives CDR1 MGHRA, CDR2 YSYEKL. The germline V and J ends were trimmed by 1 base and 3 bases, with 9 bases remaining between them. CDR3 sequence: CASSQGRGDYGYTF. Written as DNA, the CDR3 is TGCGCCAGCAGCCAAGGCCGAGGGGACTATGGCTACACCTTC.

The rearrangement uses TRBV30 and TRBJ1-4; D may be TRBD1 (5 bases). Trimming stripped 0 bases from V and 4 bases from J, with 12 bases between. Germline V lookup: CDR1 GTSNPN, CDR2 SVGIG (reference sequence). The CDR3 is 15 residues long. CDR3 bases: TGTGCCTGGAGTGTAGCAGGGTTTGGTAATGAAAAACTGTTTTTT. Its protein is CAWSVAGFGNEKLFF. Looking up the rest from reference TRBV30 and TRBJ1-4 gives the full variable domain: SQTIHQWPATLVQPVGSPLSLECTVEGTSNPNLYWYRQAAGRGLQLLFYSVGIGQISSEVPQNLSASRPQDRQFILSSKKLLLSDSGFYLCAWSVAGFGNEKLFFGSGTQLSVL.

At least ten counts were recorded for this clonotype. The chain carries TRBV6-2 or TRBV6-3 and TRBJ1-4, with 7 bases matching TRBD1. Germline CDR1 and CDR2: MNHEY and SVGEGT. With V trimmed by 2 bases and J by 7 bases, 7 bases remained unmatched. The CDR3 length is 15 residues. This CDR3 reads CASSYHRGLGEKLFF. CDR3 nucleotide sequence: TGTGCCAGCAGTTACCACAGGGGTCTGGGTGAAAAACTGTTTTTT.

In its sample, this clonotype was seen many times. The chain uses TRBV30 and TRBJ2-5; tentative D call: TRBD1 (6 bases). Between the trimmed V and J ends, which lost 7 bases and 1 base, there was a span of 13 bases. CDR1 is GTSNPN, CDR2 SVGIG, per germline (reference sequence). The CDR3 spans 13 residues. CDR3: CASMNRAQETQYF. The DNA of the CDR3 is TGTGCCTCGATGAACAGGGCCCAAGAGACCCAGTACTTC.

In this sample, this clonotype turned up a few times. The chain links TRBV7-9 to TRBJ2-7; a possible D gene is TRBD1 (6 bases). This CDR3 is built from 15 residues. Germline lookup yields CDR1 SEHNR and CDR2 FQNEAQ (reference sequence). Trimming left V 4 bases short and J 0 bases short, with 13 bases between. As DNA, the CDR3 is TGTGCCAGCAGCTCGGGACACTCTAGCTCCTACGAGCAGTACTTC. It specifies CASSSGHSSSYEQYF.

This clonotype was found many times. The chain carries TRBV24-1 and TRBJ2-5; D may be TRBD1 or TRBD2 (5 bases each). CDR3 length: 16 residues. The V end was cut by 2 bases, the J end by 2 bases, with 14 bases between. Germline V gene sequence: CDR1 KGHDR, CDR2 SFDVKD. CDR3 in DNA: TGTGCCACCAGTGATTCGGCCCCAGAGGGGCAAGAGACCCAGTACTTC. This gives the protein CATSDSAPEGQETQYF.